Included here is one T cell receptor (beta chain) sequence, with context. The CDR3 has 15 residues. V shed 1 base and J shed 4 bases, with 13 bases lying between them. CDR1 and CDR2 (germline): SEHNR, FQNEAQ (reference sequence). The source of the sample is a study of Graves' ophthalmopathy and Graves' hyperthyroidism. RNA served as the template for amplifying TCR beta CDR3 regions. The library came from an HTBI-primed first-round RT-PCR and a second-round multiplex PCR. MiXCR was run by TCRdb on the multiplex PCR reads, yielding one entry per CDR3 protein. The sample carries 200,000 to 250,000 distinct CDR3 sequences, around 45% recorded once.

This rearrangement joins TRBV7-9 to TRBJ1-1; D unclear. Sequencing input: peripheral blood. This clonotype was sampled from an adult man with Graves' ophthalmopathy. The CDR3 loop reads CASSLDRASGTEAFF. CDR3 in DNA: TGTGCCAGCAGCTTAGACCGGGCGAGCGGCACTGAAGCTTTCTTT.